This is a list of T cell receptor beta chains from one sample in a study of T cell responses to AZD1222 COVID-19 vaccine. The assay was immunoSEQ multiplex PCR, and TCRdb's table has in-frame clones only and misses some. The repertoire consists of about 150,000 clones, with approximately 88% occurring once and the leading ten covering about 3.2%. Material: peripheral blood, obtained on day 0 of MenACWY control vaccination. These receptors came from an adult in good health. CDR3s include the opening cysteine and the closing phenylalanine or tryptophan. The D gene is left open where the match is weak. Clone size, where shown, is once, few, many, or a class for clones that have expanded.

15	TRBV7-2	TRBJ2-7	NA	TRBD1	CASSSTGTVLYEQYF	TGTGCCAGCAGCTCCACCGGGACAGTCCTCTACGAGCAGTACTTC
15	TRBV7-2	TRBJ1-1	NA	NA	CASSLLGRTNTEAFF	TGTGCCAGCAGCTTGCTAGGACGGACGAACACTGAAGCTTTCTTT
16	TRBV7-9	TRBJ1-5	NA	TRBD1	CASSRAGTGKNQPQHF	TGTGCCAGCAGCCGGGCCGGGACAGGGAAGAATCAGCCCCAGCATTTT
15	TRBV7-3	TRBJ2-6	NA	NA	CASSSAGSGANVLTF	TGTGCCAGCAGCTCGGCAGGGTCTGGGGCCAACGTCCTGACTTTC
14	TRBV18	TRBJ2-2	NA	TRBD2	CASSTLADTGRLFF	TGTGCCAGCTCAACTCTAGCGGACACCGGGAGGCTGTTTTTT
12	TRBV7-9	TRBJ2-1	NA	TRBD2	CASGRGYNEQFF	TGTGCCAGCGGGCGGGGGTACAATGAGCAGTTCTTC
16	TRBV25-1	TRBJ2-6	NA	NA	CASSEWVSSGANVLTF	TGTGCCAGCAGTGAATGGGTATCATCTGGGGCCAACGTCCTGACTTTC
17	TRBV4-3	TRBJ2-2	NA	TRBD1	CASSPRAGQGVTGELFF	TGCGCCAGCAGCCCCAGAGCGGGACAGGGGGTCACCGGGGAGCTGTTTTTT
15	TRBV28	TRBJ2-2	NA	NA	CASSSGLSNTGELFF	TGTGCCAGCAGTTCGGGTCTTTCGAACACCGGGGAGCTGTTTTTT
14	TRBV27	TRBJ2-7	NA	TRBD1	CASSPWDSTYEQYF	TGTGCCAGCAGTCCGTGGGACAGTACCTACGAGCAGTACTTC
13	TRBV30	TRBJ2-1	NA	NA	CAWSVRAYNEQFF	TGTGCCTGGAGTGTGCGGGCCTACAATGAGCAGTTCTTC
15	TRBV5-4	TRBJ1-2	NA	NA	CASSSYKTEGRGYTF	TGTGCCAGCAGCTCCTATAAGACAGAGGGTCGTGGCTACACCTTC
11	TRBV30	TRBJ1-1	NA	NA	CAWSVGTEAFF	TGTGCCTGGAGTGTGGGTACTGAAGCTTTCTTT
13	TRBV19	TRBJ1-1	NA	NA	CASSTPGRTEAFF	TGTGCCAGTAGTACCCCAGGGAGAACTGAAGCTTTCTTT
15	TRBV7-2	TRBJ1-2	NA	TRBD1	CASSPPGQVAYGYTF	TGTGCCAGCAGCCCGCCCGGACAGGTGGCCTATGGCTACACCTTC
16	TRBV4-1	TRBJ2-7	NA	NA	CASSQTPALEVYEQYF	TGCGCCAGCAGCCAAACCCCCGCTCTAGAGGTGTACGAGCAGTACTTC
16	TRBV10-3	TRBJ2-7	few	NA	CAISESATVSSYEQYF	TGTGCCATCAGTGAGTCAGCGACAGTCAGCTCCTACGAGCAGTACTTC
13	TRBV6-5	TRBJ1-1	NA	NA	CASSYPGDTEAFF	TGTGCCAGCAGTTACCCGGGAGACACTGAAGCTTTCTTT
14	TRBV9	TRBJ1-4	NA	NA	CASSPGRTNEKLFF	TGTGCCAGCAGCCCCGGACGGACTAATGAAAAACTGTTTTTT
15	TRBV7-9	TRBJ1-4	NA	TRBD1	CASSPGTGGHEKLFF	TGTGCCAGCAGCCCCGGGACAGGGGGCCATGAAAAACTGTTTTTT
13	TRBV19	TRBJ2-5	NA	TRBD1	CASSSGGTMAQYF	TGTGCCAGTAGTTCAGGGGGTACCATGGCCCAGTACTTC
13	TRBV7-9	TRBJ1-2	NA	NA	CASSHRVNYGYTF	TGTGCCAGCAGCCACAGGGTTAACTATGGCTACACCTTC
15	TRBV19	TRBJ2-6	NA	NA	CASSRANSGANVLTF	TGTGCCAGTAGTAGGGCCAACTCTGGGGCCAACGTCCTGACTTTC
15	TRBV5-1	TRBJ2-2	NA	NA	CASSFTGRNTGELFF	TGCGCCAGCAGCTTTACAGGGAGGAACACCGGGGAGCTGTTTTTT
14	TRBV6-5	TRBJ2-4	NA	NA	CASKIPDLKNIQYF	TGTGCCAGCAAAATTCCTGACCTCAAAAACATTCAGTACTTC
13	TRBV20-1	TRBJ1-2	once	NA	CSASRQGGYGYTF	TGCAGTGCTAGTCGGCAGGGAGGATATGGCTACACCTTC
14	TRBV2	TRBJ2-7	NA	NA	CASRVLSGPHEQYF	TGTGCCAGCAGAGTCTTATCGGGGCCCCACGAGCAGTACTTC
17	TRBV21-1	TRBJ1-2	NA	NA	CASSRPGTEEGFYGYTF	TGTGCCAGCAGCCGACCTGGGACAGAGGAGGGCTTCTATGGCTACACCTTC
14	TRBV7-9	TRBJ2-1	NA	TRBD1	CASSRTGASNEQFF	TGTGCCAGCTCCCGGACAGGGGCATCCAATGAGCAGTTCTTC
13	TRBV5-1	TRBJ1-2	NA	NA	CASSTLTSDGYTF	TGCGCCAGCAGTACATTAACTAGTGATGGCTACACCTTC
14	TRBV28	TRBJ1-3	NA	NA	CASSSRVSGNTIYF	TGTGCCAGCAGCTCCAGGGTCTCTGGAAACACCATATATTTT
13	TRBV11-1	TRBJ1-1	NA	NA	CASSFQVNTEAFF	TGTGCCAGCAGCTTCCAGGTGAACACTGAAGCTTTCTTT
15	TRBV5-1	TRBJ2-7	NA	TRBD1	CASSLARTGFGEQYF	TGCGCCAGCAGCTTGGCCCGGACAGGGTTCGGTGAGCAGTACTTC
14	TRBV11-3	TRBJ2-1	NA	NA	CASGRTGSLGEQFF	TGTGCCAGCGGACGGACCGGATCGTTGGGTGAGCAGTTCTTC
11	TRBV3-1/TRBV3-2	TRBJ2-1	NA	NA	CASGGYNEQFF	TGTGCCAGCGGGGGGTACAATGAGCAGTTCTTC
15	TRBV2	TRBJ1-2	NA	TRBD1	CASTAWTGGGYGYTF	TGTGCCAGCACTGCGTGGACAGGGGGCGGCTATGGCTACACCTTC